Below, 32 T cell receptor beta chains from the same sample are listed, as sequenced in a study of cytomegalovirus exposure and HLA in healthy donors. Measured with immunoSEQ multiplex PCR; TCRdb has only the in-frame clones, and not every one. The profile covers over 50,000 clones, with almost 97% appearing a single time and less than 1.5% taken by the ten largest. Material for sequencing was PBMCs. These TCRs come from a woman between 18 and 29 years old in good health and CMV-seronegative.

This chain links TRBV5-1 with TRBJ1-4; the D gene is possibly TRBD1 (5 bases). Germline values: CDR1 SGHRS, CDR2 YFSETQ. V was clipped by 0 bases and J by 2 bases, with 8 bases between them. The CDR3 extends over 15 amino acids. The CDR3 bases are TGCGCCAGCAGCTTGGTGGGGGGTACTAATGAAAAACTGTTTTTT. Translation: CASSLVGGTNEKLFF.

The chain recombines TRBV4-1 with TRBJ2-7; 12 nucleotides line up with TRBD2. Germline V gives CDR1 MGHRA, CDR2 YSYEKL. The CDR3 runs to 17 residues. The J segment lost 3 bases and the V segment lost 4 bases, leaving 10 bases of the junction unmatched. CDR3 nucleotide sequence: TGCGCCAGCAGCCTGGGGTTTCGGACTAGCGGGAACTACGAGCAGTACTTC. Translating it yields CASSLGFRTSGNYEQYF.

The CDR3 sequence is CASSTPRGTSDYEQYF. Written as DNA, the CDR3 is TGTGCCAGCAGCACCCCCCGGGGGACTAGCGACTACGAGCAGTACTTC. The genes are TRBV9 and TRBJ2-7, with 10 positions matching TRBD2. V lost 4 bases and J lost 3; bases outside the gene matches: 10. CDR1 and CDR2 (germline): SGDLS, YYNGEE. The CDR3 covers 16 residues.

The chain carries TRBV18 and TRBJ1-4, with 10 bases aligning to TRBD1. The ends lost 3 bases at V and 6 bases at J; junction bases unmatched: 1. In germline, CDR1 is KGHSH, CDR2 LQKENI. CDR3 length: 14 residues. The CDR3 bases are TGTGCCAGCTCACCGACAGGGGGCGATGAAAAACTGTTTTTT. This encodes CASSPTGGDEKLFF. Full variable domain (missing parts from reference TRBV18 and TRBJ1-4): NAGVMQNPRHLVRRRGQEARLRCSPMKGHSHVYWYRQLPEEGLKFMVYLQKENIIDESGMPKERFSAEFPKEGPSILRIQQVVRGDSAAYFCASSPTGGDEKLFFGSGTQLSVL.

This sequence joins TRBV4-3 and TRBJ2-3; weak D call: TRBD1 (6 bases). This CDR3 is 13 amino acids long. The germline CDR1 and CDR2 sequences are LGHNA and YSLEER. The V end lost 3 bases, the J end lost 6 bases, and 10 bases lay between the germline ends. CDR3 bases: TGCGCCAGCAGCCACCAGAGGGGGGATACGCAGTATTTT. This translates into CASSHQRGDTQYF.

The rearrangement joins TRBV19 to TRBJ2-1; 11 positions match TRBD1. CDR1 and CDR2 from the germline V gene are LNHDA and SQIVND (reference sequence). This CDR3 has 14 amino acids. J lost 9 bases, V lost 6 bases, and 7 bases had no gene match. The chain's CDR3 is CASRPGQGVGEQFF. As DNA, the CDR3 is TGTGCCAGTAGACCGGGACAGGGGGTCGGTGAGCAGTTCTTC. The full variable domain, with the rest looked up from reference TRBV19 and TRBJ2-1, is DGGITQSPKYLFRKEGQNVTLSCEQNLNHDAMYWYRQDPGQGLRLIYYSQIVNDFQKGDIAEGYSVSREKKESFPLTVTSAQKNPTAFYLCASRPGQGVGEQFFGPGTRLTVL.

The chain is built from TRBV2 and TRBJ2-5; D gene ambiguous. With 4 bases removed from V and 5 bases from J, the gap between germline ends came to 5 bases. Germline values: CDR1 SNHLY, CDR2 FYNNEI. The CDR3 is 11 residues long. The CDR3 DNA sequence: TGTGCCAGCAGTGTTCGGGAGACCCAGTACTTC. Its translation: CASSVRETQYF. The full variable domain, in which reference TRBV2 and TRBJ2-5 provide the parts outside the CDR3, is EPEVTQTPSHQVTQMGQEVILRCVPISNHLYFYWYRQILGQKVEFLVSFYNNEISEKSEIFDDQFSVERPDGSNFTLKIRSTKLEDSAMYFCASSVRETQYFGPGTRLLVL.

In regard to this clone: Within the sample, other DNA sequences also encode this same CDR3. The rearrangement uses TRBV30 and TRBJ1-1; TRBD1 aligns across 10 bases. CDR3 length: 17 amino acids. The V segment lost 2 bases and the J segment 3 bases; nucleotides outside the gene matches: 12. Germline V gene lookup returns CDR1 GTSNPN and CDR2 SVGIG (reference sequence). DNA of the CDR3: TGTGCCTGGAGTCTAAAGGGACAGGGGCCCGAGGACACTGAAGCTTTCTTT. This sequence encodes CAWSLKGQGPEDTEAFF.

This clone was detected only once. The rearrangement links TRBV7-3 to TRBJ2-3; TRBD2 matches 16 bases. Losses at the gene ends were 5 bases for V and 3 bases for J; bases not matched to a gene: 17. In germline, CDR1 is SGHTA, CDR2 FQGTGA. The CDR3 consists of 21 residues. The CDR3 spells CASSQELRGTSGGGGTDTQYF. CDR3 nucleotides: TGTGCCAGCAGCCAAGAACTGCGCGGGACTAGCGGGGGGGGAGGGACAGATACGCAGTATTTT.

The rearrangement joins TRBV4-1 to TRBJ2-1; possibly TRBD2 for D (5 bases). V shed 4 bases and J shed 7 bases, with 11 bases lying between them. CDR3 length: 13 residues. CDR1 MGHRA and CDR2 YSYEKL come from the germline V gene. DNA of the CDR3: TGCGCCAGCAGCCCCAGCGGCCAGAATGAGCAGTTCTTC. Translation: CASSPSGQNEQFF.

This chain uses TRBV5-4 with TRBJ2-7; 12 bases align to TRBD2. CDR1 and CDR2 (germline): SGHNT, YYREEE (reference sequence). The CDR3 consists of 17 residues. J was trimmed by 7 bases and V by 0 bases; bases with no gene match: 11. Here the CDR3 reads CASSLGGLAGGPSEQYF. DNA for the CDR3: TGTGCCAGCAGCTTGGGGGGGCTAGCGGGAGGGCCTAGTGAGCAGTACTTC.

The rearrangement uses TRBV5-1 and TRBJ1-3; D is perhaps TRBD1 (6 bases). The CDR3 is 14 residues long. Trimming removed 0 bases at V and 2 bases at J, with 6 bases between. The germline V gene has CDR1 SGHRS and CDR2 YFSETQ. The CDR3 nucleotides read TGCGCCAGCAGCTTGGGGACAGCTGGAAACACCATATATTTT. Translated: CASSLGTAGNTIYF. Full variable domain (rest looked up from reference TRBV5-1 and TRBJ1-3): KAGVTQTPRYLIKTRGQQVTLSCSPISGHRSVSWYQQTPGQGLQFLFEYFSETQRNKGNFPGRFSGRQFSNSRSEMNVSTLELGDSALYLCASSLGTAGNTIYFGEGSWLTVV.

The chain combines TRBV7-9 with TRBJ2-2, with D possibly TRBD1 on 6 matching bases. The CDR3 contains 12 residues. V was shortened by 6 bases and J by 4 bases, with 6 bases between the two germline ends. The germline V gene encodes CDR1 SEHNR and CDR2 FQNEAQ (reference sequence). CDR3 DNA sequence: TGTGCCAGCAGAGGGGGCACCGGGGAGCTGTTTTTT. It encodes CASRGGTGELFF.

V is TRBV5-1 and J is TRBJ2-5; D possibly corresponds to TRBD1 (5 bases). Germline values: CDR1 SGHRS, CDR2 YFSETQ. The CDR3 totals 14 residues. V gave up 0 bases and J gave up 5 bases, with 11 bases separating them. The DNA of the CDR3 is TGCGCCAGCAGCTTGGAGTGGCAGGGCGAGACCCAGTACTTC. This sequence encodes CASSLEWQGETQYF.

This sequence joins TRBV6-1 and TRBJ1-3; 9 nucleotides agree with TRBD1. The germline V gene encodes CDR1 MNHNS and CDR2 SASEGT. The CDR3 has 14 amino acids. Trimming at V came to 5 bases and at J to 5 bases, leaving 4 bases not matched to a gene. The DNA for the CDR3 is TGTGCCAGCAGTAACGGACAGGGGAGAAACACCATATATTTT. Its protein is CASSNGQGRNTIYF.

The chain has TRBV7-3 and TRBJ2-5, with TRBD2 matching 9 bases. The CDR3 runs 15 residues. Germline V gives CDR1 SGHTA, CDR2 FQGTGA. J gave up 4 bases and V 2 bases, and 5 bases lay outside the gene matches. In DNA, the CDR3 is TGTGCCAGCAGCTTATTGCCAGCGGGGGGAGAGACCCAGTACTTC. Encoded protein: CASSLLPAGGETQYF.

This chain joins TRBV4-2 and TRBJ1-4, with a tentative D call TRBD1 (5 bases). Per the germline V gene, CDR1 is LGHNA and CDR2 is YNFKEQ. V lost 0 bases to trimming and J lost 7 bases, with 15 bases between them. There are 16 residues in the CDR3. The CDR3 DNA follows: TGTGCCAGCAGCCAAGATGCGGCAGGGCTGGGTGAAAAACTGTTTTTT. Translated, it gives CASSQDAAGLGEKLFF.

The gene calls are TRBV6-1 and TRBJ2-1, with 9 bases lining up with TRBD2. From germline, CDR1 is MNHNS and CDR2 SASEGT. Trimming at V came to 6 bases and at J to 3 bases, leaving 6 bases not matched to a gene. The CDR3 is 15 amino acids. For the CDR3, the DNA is TGTGCCAGCAGAGATAGCGGGAGCGGCTACAATGAGCAGTTCTTC. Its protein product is CASRDSGSGYNEQFF.

CDR3 coding DNA: TGTGCCAGCAGCTCCCACCCAGCGGGAGGGCCCCGGGAGCAGTTCTTC. Protein product: CASSSHPAGGPREQFF. The V gene is TRBV7-3, the J gene TRBJ2-1; 10 nucleotides agree with TRBD2. Germline V gene lookup returns CDR1 SGHTA and CDR2 FQGTGA. Trimming took 4 bases from V and 10 from J; bases not matched to a gene: 13. The CDR3 is 16 residues long. The complete variable domain, with remaining parts taken from reference TRBV7-3 and TRBJ2-1, reads GAGVSQTPSNKVTEKGKYVELRCDPISGHTALYWYRQSLGQGPEFLIYFQGTGAADDSGLPNDRFFAVRPEGSVSTLKIQRTERGDSAVYLCASSSHPAGGPREQFFGPGTRLTVL.

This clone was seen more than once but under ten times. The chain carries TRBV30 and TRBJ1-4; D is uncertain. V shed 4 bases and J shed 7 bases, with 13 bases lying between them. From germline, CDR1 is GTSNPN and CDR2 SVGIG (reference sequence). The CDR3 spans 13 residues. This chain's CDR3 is CAWTSGSGEKLFF. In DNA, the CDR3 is TGTGCCTGGACGTCTGGGAGTGGTGAAAAACTGTTTTTT.

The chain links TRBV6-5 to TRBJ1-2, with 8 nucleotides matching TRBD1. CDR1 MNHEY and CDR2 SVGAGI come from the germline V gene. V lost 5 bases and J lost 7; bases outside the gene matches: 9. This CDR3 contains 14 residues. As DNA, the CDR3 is TGTGCCAGCAGTCCACCATCAGGGGGCTTTGGCTACACCTTC. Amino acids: CASSPPSGGFGYTF.

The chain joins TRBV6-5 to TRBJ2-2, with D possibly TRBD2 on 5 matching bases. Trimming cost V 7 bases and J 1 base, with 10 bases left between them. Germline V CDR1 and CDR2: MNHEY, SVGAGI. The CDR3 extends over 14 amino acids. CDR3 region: CASTGNLNTGELFF. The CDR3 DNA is TGTGCCAGCACCGGGAATTTGAACACCGGGGAGCTGTTTTTT.

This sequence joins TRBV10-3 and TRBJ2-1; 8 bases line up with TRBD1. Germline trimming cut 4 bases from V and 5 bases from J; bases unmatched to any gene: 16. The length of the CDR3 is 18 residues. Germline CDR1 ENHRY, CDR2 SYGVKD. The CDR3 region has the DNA TGTGCCATCAGTGCCGCCCTTCAGGGGGCAGGAAGGGACAATGAGCAGTTCTTC. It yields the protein CAISAALQGAGRDNEQFF.

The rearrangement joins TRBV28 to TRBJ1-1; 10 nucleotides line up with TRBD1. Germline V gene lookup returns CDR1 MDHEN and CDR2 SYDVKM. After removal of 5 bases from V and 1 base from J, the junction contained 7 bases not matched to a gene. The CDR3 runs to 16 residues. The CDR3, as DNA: TGTGCCAGCAGTCCCGGGACAGGGGTGGGGAACACTGAAGCTTTCTTT. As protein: CASSPGTGVGNTEAFF.

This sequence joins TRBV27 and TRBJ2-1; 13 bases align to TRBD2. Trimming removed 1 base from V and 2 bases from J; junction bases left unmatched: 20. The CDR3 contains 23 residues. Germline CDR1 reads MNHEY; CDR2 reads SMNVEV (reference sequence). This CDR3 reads CASSLWAPSHPGLAGSAYNEQFF. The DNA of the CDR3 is TGTGCCAGCAGTTTATGGGCCCCCTCCCACCCGGGACTAGCGGGGTCAGCCTACAATGAGCAGTTCTTC.

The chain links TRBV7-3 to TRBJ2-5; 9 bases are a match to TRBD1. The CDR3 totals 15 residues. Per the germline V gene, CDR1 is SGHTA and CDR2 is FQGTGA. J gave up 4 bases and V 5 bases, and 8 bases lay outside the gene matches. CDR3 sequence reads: CASSATGGLGETQYF. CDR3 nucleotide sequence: TGTGCCAGCAGCGCCACAGGGGGCTTAGGAGAGACCCAGTACTTC. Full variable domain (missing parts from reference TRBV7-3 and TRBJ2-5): GAGVSQTPSNKVTEKGKYVELRCDPISGHTALYWYRQSLGQGPEFLIYFQGTGAADDSGLPNDRFFAVRPEGSVSTLKIQRTERGDSAVYLCASSATGGLGETQYFGPGTRLLVL.

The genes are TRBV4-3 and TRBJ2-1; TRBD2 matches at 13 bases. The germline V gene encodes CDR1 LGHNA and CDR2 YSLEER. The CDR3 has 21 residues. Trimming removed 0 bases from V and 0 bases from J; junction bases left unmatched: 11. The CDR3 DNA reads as TGCGCCAGCAGCCAAGATCCCCAGGGACTAGCGGGATACCCCTCCTACAATGAGCAGTTCTTC. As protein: CASSQDPQGLAGYPSYNEQFF.

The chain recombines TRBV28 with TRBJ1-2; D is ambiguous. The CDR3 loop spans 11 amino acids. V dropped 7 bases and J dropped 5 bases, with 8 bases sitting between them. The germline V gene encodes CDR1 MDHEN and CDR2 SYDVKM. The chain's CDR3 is CASTGGYGYTF. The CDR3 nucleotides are TGTGCCAGCACCGGAGGATATGGCTACACCTTC.

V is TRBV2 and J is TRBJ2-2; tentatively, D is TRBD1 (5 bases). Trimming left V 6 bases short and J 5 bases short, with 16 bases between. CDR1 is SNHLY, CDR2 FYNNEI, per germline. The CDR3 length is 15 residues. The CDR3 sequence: CASRAWGGGTGELFF. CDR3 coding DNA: TGTGCCAGCAGGGCCTGGGGCGGTGGGACCGGGGAGCTGTTTTTT.

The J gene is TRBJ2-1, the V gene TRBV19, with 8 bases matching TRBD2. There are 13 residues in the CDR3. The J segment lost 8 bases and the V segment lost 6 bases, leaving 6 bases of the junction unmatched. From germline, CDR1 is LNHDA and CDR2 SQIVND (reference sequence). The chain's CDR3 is CASSRGGLYEQFF. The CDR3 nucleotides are TGTGCCAGTAGCCGGGGGGGGCTGTATGAGCAGTTCTTC. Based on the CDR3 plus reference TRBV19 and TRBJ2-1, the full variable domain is DGGITQSPKYLFRKEGQNVTLSCEQNLNHDAMYWYRQDPGQGLRLIYYSQIVNDFQKGDIAEGYSVSREKKESFPLTVTSAQKNPTAFYLCASSRGGLYEQFFGPGTRLTVL.

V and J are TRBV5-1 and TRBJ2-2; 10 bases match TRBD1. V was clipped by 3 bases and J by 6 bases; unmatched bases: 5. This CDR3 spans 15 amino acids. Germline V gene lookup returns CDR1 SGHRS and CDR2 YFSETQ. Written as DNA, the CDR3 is TGCGCCAGCAGCTCACGGACAGGGGGGCCCGGGGAGCTGTTTTTT. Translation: CASSSRTGGPGELFF.

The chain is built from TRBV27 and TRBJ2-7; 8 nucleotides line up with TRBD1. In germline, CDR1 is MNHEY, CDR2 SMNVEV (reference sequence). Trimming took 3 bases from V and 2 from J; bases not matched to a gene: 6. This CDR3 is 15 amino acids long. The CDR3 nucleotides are TGTGCCAGCAGTTTGAGGGGACAGGCGGCCTACGAGCAGTACTTC. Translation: CASSLRGQAAYEQYF.